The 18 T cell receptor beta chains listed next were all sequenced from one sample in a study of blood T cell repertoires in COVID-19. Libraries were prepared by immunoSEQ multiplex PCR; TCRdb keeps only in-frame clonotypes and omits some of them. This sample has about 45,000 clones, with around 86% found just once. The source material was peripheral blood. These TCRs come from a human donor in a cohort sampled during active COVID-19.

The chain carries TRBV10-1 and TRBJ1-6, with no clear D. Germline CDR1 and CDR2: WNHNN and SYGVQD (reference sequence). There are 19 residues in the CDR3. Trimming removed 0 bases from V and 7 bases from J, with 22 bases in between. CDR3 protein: CASSESAGPPLNPNSPLHF. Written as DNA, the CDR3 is TGCGCCAGCAGTGAGTCTGCAGGTCCACCTTTAAACCCAAATTCACCCCTCCACTTT.

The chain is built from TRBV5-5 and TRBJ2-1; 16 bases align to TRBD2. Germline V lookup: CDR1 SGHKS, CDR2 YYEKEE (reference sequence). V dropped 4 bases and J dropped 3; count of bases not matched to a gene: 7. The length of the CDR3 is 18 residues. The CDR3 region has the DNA TGTGCCAGCAGCCACGGGACTAGCGGGAGGGCTCTCTACAATGAGCAGTTCTTC. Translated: CASSHGTSGRALYNEQFF.

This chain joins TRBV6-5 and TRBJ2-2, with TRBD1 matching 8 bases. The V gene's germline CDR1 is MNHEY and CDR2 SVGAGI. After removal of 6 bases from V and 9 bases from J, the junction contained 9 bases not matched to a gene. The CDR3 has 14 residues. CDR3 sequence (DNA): TGTGCCAGCAGGAGGGACAGGAGTGACCGGGAGCTGTTTTTT. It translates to CASRRDRSDRELFF.

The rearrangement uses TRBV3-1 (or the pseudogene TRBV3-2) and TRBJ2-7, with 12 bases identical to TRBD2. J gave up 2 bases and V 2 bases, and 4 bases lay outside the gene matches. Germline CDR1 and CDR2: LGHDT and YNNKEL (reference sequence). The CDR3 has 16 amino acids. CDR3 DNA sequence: TGTGCCAGCAGCCAACGACGACTAGCGGGAGCCTACGAGCAGTACTTC. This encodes CASSQRRLAGAYEQYF.

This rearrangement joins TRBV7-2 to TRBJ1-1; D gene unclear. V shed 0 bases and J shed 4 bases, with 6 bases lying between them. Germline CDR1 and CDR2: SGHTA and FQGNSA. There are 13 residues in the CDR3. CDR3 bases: TGTGCCAGCAGCTTAGCGCTGCGCACTGAAGCTTTCTTT. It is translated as CASSLALRTEAFF.

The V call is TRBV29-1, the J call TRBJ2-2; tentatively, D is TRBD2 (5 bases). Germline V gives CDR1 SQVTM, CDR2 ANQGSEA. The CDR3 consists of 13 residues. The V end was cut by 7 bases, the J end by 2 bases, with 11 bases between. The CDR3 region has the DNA TGCAGCGCCTCGAGGGAAAACACCGGGGAGCTGTTTTTT. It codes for CSASRENTGELFF.

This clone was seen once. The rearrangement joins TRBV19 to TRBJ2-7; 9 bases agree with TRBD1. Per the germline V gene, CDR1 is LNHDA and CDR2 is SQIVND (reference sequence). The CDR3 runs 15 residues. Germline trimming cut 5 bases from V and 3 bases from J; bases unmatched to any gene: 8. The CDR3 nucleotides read TGTGCCAGTAGTCCAGCCGGGACAGGGATCTACGAGCAGTACTTC. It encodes CASSPAGTGIYEQYF.

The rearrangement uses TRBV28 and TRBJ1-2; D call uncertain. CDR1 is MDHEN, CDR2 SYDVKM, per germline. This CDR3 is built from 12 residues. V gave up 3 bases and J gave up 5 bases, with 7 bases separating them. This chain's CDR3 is CASSFGGYGYTF. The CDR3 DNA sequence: TGTGCCAGCAGTTTCGGAGGGTATGGCTACACCTTC.

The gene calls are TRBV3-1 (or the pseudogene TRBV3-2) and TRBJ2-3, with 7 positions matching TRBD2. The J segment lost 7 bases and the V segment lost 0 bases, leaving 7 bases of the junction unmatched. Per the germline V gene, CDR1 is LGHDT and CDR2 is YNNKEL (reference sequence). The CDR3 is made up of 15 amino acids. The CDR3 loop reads CASSQEGRGSYTQYF. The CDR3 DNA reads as TGTGCCAGCAGCCAAGAAGGTCGCGGGAGTTATACGCAGTATTTT.

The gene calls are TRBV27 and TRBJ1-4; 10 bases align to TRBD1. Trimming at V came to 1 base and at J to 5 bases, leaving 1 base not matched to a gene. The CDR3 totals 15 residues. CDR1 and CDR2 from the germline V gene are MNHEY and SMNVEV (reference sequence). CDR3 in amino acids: CASSLLGQGNEKLFF. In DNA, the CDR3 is TGTGCCAGCAGTTTATTGGGACAGGGGAATGAAAAACTGTTTTTT.

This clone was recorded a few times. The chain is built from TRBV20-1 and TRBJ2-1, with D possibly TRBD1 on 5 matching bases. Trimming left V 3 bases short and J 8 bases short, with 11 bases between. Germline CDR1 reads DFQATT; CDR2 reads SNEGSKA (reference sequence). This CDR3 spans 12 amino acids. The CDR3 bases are TGCAGTGCTAGTATGCAGGGCTATGAGCAGTTCTTC. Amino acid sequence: CSASMQGYEQFF.

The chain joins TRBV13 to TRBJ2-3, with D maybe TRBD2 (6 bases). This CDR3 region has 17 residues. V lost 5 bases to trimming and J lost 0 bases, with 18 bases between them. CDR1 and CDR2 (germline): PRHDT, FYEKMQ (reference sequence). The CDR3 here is CASSPGRNGGSTDTQYF. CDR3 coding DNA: TGTGCCAGCAGCCCTGGGAGGAATGGCGGGAGCACAGATACGCAGTATTTT.

The chain's CDR3 is CASSFILAGGEQFF. The CDR3 DNA sequence: TGTGCCAGCAGCTTTATTCTAGCGGGCGGAGAGCAGTTCTTC. V is TRBV7-9 and J is TRBJ2-1, with 8 bases lining up with TRBD2. CDR1 and CDR2 from the germline V gene are SEHNR and FQNEAQ (reference sequence). V was pared by 3 bases and J by 10 bases, with 8 bases of the junction left unmatched. The CDR3 runs to 14 residues.

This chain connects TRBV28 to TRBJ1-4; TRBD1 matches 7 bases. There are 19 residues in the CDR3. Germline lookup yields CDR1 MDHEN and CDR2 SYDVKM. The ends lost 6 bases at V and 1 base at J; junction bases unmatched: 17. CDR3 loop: CASRQPRRTGRGTNEKLFF. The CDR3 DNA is TGTGCCAGCAGGCAACCCCGAAGGACAGGACGGGGAACTAATGAAAAACTGTTTTTT.

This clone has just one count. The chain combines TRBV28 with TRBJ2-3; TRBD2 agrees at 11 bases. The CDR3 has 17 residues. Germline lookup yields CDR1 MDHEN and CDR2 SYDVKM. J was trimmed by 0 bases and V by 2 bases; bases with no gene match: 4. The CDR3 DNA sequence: TGTGCCAGCAGTTTACCCGGGACTAGCGGTAGCACAGATACGCAGTATTTT. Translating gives CASSLPGTSGSTDTQYF.

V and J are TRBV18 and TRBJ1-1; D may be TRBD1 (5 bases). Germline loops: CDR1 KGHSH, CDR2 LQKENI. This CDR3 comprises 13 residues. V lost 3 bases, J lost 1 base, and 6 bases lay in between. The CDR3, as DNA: TGTGCCAGCTCACCCCAGGGGAACACTGAAGCTTTCTTT. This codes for CASSPQGNTEAFF.

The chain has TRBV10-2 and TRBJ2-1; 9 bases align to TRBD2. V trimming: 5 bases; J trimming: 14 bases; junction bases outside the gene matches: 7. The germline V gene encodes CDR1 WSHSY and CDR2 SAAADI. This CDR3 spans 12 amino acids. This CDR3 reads CASSPPAGGEFF. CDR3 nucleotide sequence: TGCGCCAGCAGTCCCCCGGCGGGAGGGGAGTTCTTC.

For the CDR3, the DNA is TGCGCCAGCAGCCCCTCACTAGCGGGAGCGGCCAATGAGCAGTTCTTC. This translates into CASSPSLAGAANEQFF. The rearrangement links TRBV5-1 to TRBJ2-1; 11 nucleotides line up with TRBD2. The junction had 9 bases not matched to a gene; V was cut back by 4 bases and J by 6 bases. Germline V CDR1 and CDR2: SGHRS, YFSETQ. The CDR3 totals 16 residues.